These T cell receptor beta chains were read from a single sample in a study of cytomegalovirus exposure and HLA in healthy donors. Clones were read by immunoSEQ multiplex PCR, and TCRdb kept only the in-frame ones, dropping some. Altogether about 150,000 clones are present, 63% being singletons, with the ten largest covering about 7.1%. Sequencing input: PBMCs. Receptors originate from a woman aged 55-70 years in good health and CMV-seropositive. Both conserved end residues are part of each CDR3. A D gene is named only where the DNA matches it firmly. Size tells how often a clone was seen (once, few, many) or the class of an expanded clone, and some rows leave it out.

j_gene	abundance	v_gene	d_gene	CDR3nt	CDR3aa
TRBJ1-1	-	TRBV9	-	TGTGCCAGCAGCCCGCTCGGGGGTAGGGCTTTCTTT	CASSPLGGRAFF
TRBJ1-1	-	TRBV7-2	-	TGTGCCAGCAGCCCTCCTGGCAGGTTCGGAACTGAAGCTTTCTTT	CASSPPGRFGTEAFF
TRBJ2-1	-	TRBV6-5	TRBD1	TGTGCCAGCAGACAGGGGGACAATGAGCAGTTCTTC	CASRQGDNEQFF
TRBJ1-4	once	TRBV4-2	-	TGTGCCAGCAGCCAAGATGCCCGGACTGCGAATGAAAAATTGTTTTTT	CASSQDARTANEKLFF
TRBJ2-7	few	TRBV28	TRBD2	TGTGCCAGCAGTGAGGGACTAGCGGGAGCGACGGACGAGCAGTACTTC	CASSEGLAGATDEQYF
TRBJ2-1	-	TRBV5-1	-	TGCGCCAGCAGCGCGGAGGGTCATGAGCAGTTCTTC	CASSAEGHEQFF
TRBJ1-5	-	TRBV4-1	-	TGCGCCAGCAGCCAAGGACAGGACCCATGGCCCCAGCATTTT	CASSQGQDPWPQHF
TRBJ2-1	-	TRBV7-7	TRBD1	TGTGCCAGCAGCTTAGTTATAGGGGGCCACAATGAGCAGTTCTTC	CASSLVIGGHNEQFF
TRBJ1-1	once	TRBV5-4	-	TGTGCCAGCAGCTTGGCAGAGGGAACTGAAGCTTTCTTT	CASSLAEGTEAFF
TRBJ2-5	-	TRBV13	TRBD2	TGTGCCAGCAGCTTAGTAGGGCTAGCGGGGACCCAAGAGACCCAGTACTTC	CASSLVGLAGTQETQYF
TRBJ2-7	few	TRBV5-1	TRBD2	TGCGCCAGCAGCTTGGGACTAGCGGGAGGTTACGAGCAGTACTTC	CASSLGLAGGYEQYF
TRBJ1-1	-	TRBV5-6	-	TGTGCCAGCAGCTTCGACACTAGCAGCACTGAAGCTTTCTTT	CASSFDTSSTEAFF
TRBJ2-5	few	TRBV28	TRBD2	TGTGCCAGCAGTTCCCCCGGACTAGCGGGATCTGAGACCCAGTACTTC	CASSSPGLAGSETQYF
TRBJ2-5	-	TRBV15	-	TGTGCCACCAGCAGAGTACGGTCCGGGGGAGAGACCCAGTACTTC	CATSRVRSGGETQYF
TRBJ2-7	-	TRBV6-1	-	TGTGCCAGCAGGATTCGACAGGCTTACGAGCAGTACTTC	CASRIRQAYEQYF
TRBJ1-2	few	TRBV5-1	TRBD1	TGCGCCAGCAGCCCCAGGACAGGGCGGGATGGCTACACCTTC	CASSPRTGRDGYTF
TRBJ2-7	few	TRBV29-1	-	TGCAGCGTTGTAGGGGAGGCCTACGAGCAGTACTTC	CSVVGEAYEQYF
TRBJ1-1	-	TRBV5-1	TRBD1	TGCGCCAGCAGGCCAGGGGGCGCGAGCACTGAAGCTTTCTTT	CASRPGGASTEAFF
TRBJ1-1	few	TRBV18	TRBD1	TGTGCCAGCTCACCAGGTCCGGACAGGGTAGCTGAAGCTTTCTTT	CASSPGPDRVAEAFF
TRBJ2-7	-	TRBV5-6	TRBD1	TGTGCCAGCAGCTCGACAGGGTACGAGCAGTACTTC	CASSSTGYEQYF
TRBJ2-1	once	TRBV11-2	TRBD2	TGTGCCAGCAGCTTATTACTAGCGGGAGTGTATGAGCAGTTCTTC	CASSLLLAGVYEQFF
TRBJ2-3	few	TRBV2	TRBD2	TGTGCCAGCGAAAGCGGGGGTGATACGCAGTATTTT	CASESGGDTQYF
TRBJ1-2	-	TRBV20-1	-	TGCAGTGCTCTCGACAGCTATGGCTACACCTTC	CSALDSYGYTF
TRBJ2-5	-	TRBV28	TRBD2	TGTGCCAGCAGTTTATTTACAGCGGGAGGGTCCGGGACCCAGTACTTC	CASSLFTAGGSGTQYF
TRBJ2-5	-	TRBV29-1	TRBD2	TGCAGCGTTGAACCTCTAGCGGCTATCCAAGAGACCCAGTACTTC	CSVEPLAAIQETQYF
TRBJ2-1	-	TRBV2	TRBD2	TGTGCCAGCAGTGACACACCAGCGGGAGCTGTTGAGCAGTTCTTC	CASSDTPAGAVEQFF
TRBJ2-7	-	TRBV7-2	TRBD2	TGTGCCAGCAGCTTAGGGCGGGGGAGCTCCTACGAGCAGTACTTC	CASSLGRGSSYEQYF
TRBJ2-3	-	TRBV30	-	TGTGCCGCCCGGCCGGCTAGAGGGCGCGATACGCAGTATTTT	CAARPARGRDTQYF
TRBJ2-1	-	TRBV6-5	TRBD2	TGTGCCAGCAGTTACGAGGCTAGCGGATTCTACAATGAGCAGTTCTTC	CASSYEASGFYNEQFF
TRBJ2-1	-	TRBV29-1	TRBD1	TGCAGCGTTCCGGACAGGTCCGAGCAGTTCTTC	CSVPDRSEQFF